The 2 T cell receptor delta chains in this list originate from one sample, sequenced in a study of delta chains in infants with herpesvirus infections. Gamma-chain- and delta-chain-specific primers converted PBMC RNA into TCR cDNA. TCRdb made new clone calls on the RT-PCR reads using CATT. The sample records over a thousand delta-chain clones, more than 30% being singletons. The material was peripheral blood, obtained at time point 2 of longitudinal follow-up. These receptors were collected from a human donor who was a Ugandan infant, either HIV-exposed or HIV-unexposed (not recorded which).

This clone is deemed medium-sized. The chain has TRDV1 and TRDJ1; TRDD3 matches at 8 bases. CDR3 length: 22 residues. The V gene's germline CDR1 is TSWWSYY and CDR2 QGS. Trimming took 2 bases from V and 0 from J; bases not matched to a gene: 23. CDR3 bases: TGTGCTCTTGGGGAAGGAACACCTCCTACGCCTATACTGGGGGCCAACACCGATAAACTCATCTTT. This encodes CALGEGTPPTPILGANTDKLIF.

The V and J genes are TRDV1 and TRDJ1; 7 positions match TRDD3. CDR3 length: 18 amino acids. Germline V CDR1 and CDR2: TSWWSYY, QGS. Germline trimming cut 1 base from V and 7 bases from J; bases unmatched to any gene: 18. The CDR3 protein is CALGERLMFAGGWAKLIF. For the CDR3, the DNA is TGTGCTCTTGGGGAACGACTTATGTTTGCCGGGGGATGGGCTAAACTCATCTTT.